Presented here are 24 T cell receptor beta chains from one specimen sequenced in a study of cytomegalovirus exposure and HLA in healthy donors. PCR used 60 Vbeta primers and 13 Jbeta primers. TCRdb's copy holds only in-frame clones and misses some; the assay was immunoSEQ multiplex PCR. Of about 180,000 clones listed, 77% are singletons. Input material: PBMCs. All receptors come from a woman between 25 and 40 years old in good health and CMV-seropositive.

The chain combines TRBV2 with TRBJ2-5, with 8 bases lining up with TRBD1. The CDR3 is 16 residues long. V gave up 0 bases and J gave up 5 bases; unmatched junction bases: 8. Germline V CDR1 and CDR2: SNHLY, FYNNEI. DNA for the CDR3: TGTGCCAGCAGTGAAGCCAGGCAGGGGGCGTCGGAGACCCAGTACTTC. Translated: CASSEARQGASETQYF.

A single count supports this clone. The genes are TRBV7-9 and TRBJ2-6; tentative D call: TRBD2 (6 bases). With 7 bases removed from V and 2 bases from J, the gap between germline ends came to 15 bases. This CDR3 is 16 amino acids long. CDR1 and CDR2 (germline): SEHNR, FQNEAQ (reference sequence). CDR3 coding DNA: TGTGCCAGCACCTCTGCCAGGACTACTGGGGCCAACGTCCTGACTTTC. This encodes CASTSARTTGANVLTF.

The chain employs TRBV28 and TRBJ2-5; 8 nucleotides agree with TRBD2. V dropped 5 bases and J dropped 4; count of bases not matched to a gene: 9. In germline, CDR1 is MDHEN, CDR2 SYDVKM. The CDR3 totals 15 residues. CDR3 DNA sequence: TGTGCCAGCAGTATCACCAGCGGGAGAGTAGAGACCCAGTACTTC. Translated, it gives CASSITSGRVETQYF.

CDR3: CASSGLDLNNEQFF. The CDR3 DNA reads TGTGCCAGCAGCGGACTGGACCTGAACAATGAGCAGTTCTTC. The chain uses TRBV5-5 and TRBJ2-1, with TRBD2 as a possible D gene (5 bases). The germline V gene has CDR1 SGHKS and CDR2 YYEKEE (reference sequence). Trimming left V 4 bases short and J 5 bases short, with 13 bases between. This CDR3 has 14 amino acids.

The V call is TRBV30, the J call TRBJ2-7, with a tentative D call TRBD1 (6 bases). V shed 4 bases and J shed 7 bases, with 20 bases lying between them. Germline assignment: CDR1 GTSNPN and CDR2 SVGIG (reference sequence). This CDR3 comprises 14 residues. The CDR3 reads CAWTRVGGRYEQYF. CDR3 bases: TGTGCCTGGACCAGGGTTGGGGGCCGCTATGAGCAGTACTTC.

The gene calls are TRBV27 and TRBJ2-3, with a tentative D call TRBD1 (5 bases). The CDR3 covers 16 residues. V lost 1 base and J 4 bases, leaving 15 bases between the germline ends. From germline, CDR1 is MNHEY and CDR2 SMNVEV (reference sequence). For the CDR3, the DNA is TGTGCCAGCAGTTTATACAGGCGAGGAAGGTCAGATACGCAGTATTTT. It is translated as CASSLYRRGRSDTQYF.

The J gene is TRBJ2-3, the V gene TRBV9; D not resolved. V lost 4 bases and J lost 1, with 13 bases in between. This CDR3 comprises 15 residues. Germline V gene sequence: CDR1 SGDLS, CDR2 YYNGEE. DNA of the CDR3: TGTGCCAGCAGCCCCGACGGTCTAGGCACAGATACGCAGTATTTT. Translation gives CASSPDGLGTDTQYF.

The chain recombines TRBV30 with TRBJ1-4; no reliable D call. Germline lookup yields CDR1 GTSNPN and CDR2 SVGIG (reference sequence). Trimming stripped 5 bases from V and 7 bases from J, with 11 bases between. This CDR3 comprises 12 residues. The CDR3 spells CAWGPGSEKLFF. The CDR3 coding sequence is TGTGCCTGGGGACCGGGGAGTGAAAAACTGTTTTTT.

This clone was seen just once. J is TRBJ2-7 and V is TRBV19; 8 nucleotides match TRBD2. Germline trimming cut 4 bases from V and 2 bases from J; bases unmatched to any gene: 4. The CDR3 spans 14 residues. Germline V gene lookup returns CDR1 LNHDA and CDR2 SQIVND (reference sequence). The CDR3: CASSKRERTYEQYF. The CDR3 DNA reads as TGTGCCAGTAGTAAGCGGGAGAGAACCTACGAGCAGTACTTC. The whole variable domain, remainder taken from reference TRBV19 and TRBJ2-7, is DGGITQSPKYLFRKEGQNVTLSCEQNLNHDAMYWYRQDPGQGLRLIYYSQIVNDFQKGDIAEGYSVSREKKESFPLTVTSAQKNPTAFYLCASSKRERTYEQYFGPGTRLTVT.

The CDR3 loop reads CASSGTLEGQPQHF. In nucleotides, the CDR3 is TGCGCCAGCAGTGGAACCCTCGAGGGACAGCCCCAGCATTTT. The V and J genes are TRBV10-2 and TRBJ1-5, with no clear D. The CDR3 length is 14 residues. Germline V gene sequence: CDR1 WSHSY, CDR2 SAAADI. V lost 4 bases to trimming and J lost 7 bases, with 14 bases between them.

The CDR3 is CASSGWASTDTQYF. The DNA of the CDR3 is TGTGCCAGCAGCGGGTGGGCCAGTACAGATACGCAGTATTTT. The chain has TRBV11-3 and TRBJ2-3; unclear D gene. The germline CDR1 and CDR2 sequences are SGHNT and YENEEA. The CDR3 sequence is 14 residues long. The V end lost 5 bases, the J end lost 3 bases, and 12 bases lay between the germline ends. Drawing the rest from reference TRBV11-3 and TRBJ2-3, the complete variable domain is EAGVVQSPRYKIIEKKQPVAFWCNPISGHNTLYWYLQNLGQGPELLIRYENEEAVDDSQLPKDRFSAERLKGVDSTLKIQPAELGDSAVYLCASSGWASTDTQYFGPGTRLTVL.

The chain couples TRBV30 to TRBJ2-7; D possibly corresponds to TRBD2 (5 bases). Germline lookup yields CDR1 GTSNPN and CDR2 SVGIG (reference sequence). V dropped 1 base and J dropped 6 bases, with 10 bases sitting between them. CDR3 size: 12 residues. The CDR3 region is CAWSAGRGEQYF. The CDR3 bases are TGTGCCTGGAGTGCCGGACGGGGCGAGCAGTACTTC.

V and J are TRBV7-2 and TRBJ2-7, with D perhaps being TRBD1 or TRBD2 (6 bases each). Germline values: CDR1 SGHTA, CDR2 FQGNSA. V shed 5 bases and J shed 4 bases, with 18 bases lying between them. The CDR3 has 15 residues. The CDR3 is CASSLGGTRQYEQYF. The CDR3 DNA is TGTGCCAGCAGCCTAGGGGGGACTCGACAATACGAGCAGTACTTC. Full variable domain (outside the CDR3, taken from reference TRBV7-2 and TRBJ2-7): GAGVSQSPSNKVTEKGKDVELRCDPISGHTALYWYRQSLGQGLEFLIYFQGNSAPDKSGLPSDRFSAERTGGSVSTLTIQRTQQEDSAVYLCASSLGGTRQYEQYFGPGTRLTVT.

The chain recombines TRBV6-5 with TRBJ2-5; TRBD2 matches 7 bases. J gave up 4 bases and V 4 bases, and 6 bases lay outside the gene matches. The germline CDR1 and CDR2 sequences are MNHEY and SVGAGI. This CDR3 has 14 residues. CDR3 DNA: TGTGCCAGCAGTTGGACTAGACTCTTAGAGACCCAGTACTTC. Translating gives CASSWTRLLETQYF.

A few counts support this clone. An end of the junction does not agree with germline; a read error may underlie this. The rearrangement joins TRBV4-1 to TRBJ2-5; D call uncertain. The V gene's germline CDR1 is MGHRA and CDR2 YSYEKL. The CDR3 totals 15 residues. CDR3 DNA: TGCGCCAGCACCCAAGGCATGCTCCCCGGGGAGACCCAGTACTTC. It encodes CASTQGMLPGETQYF.

The CDR3 region is CASSIPRNYGYTF. Written as DNA, the CDR3 is TGTGCCAGTAGTATCCCGCGGAACTATGGCTACACCTTC. The rearrangement links TRBV19 to TRBJ1-2; D unclear. Germline lookup yields CDR1 LNHDA and CDR2 SQIVND (reference sequence). Deletions cut 3 bases from V and 2 bases from J, with 7 bases between. The CDR3 has 13 amino acids.

This clone appeared a few times. The chain combines TRBV5-1 with TRBJ2-3; 8 positions match TRBD1. The J segment lost 3 bases and the V segment lost 2 bases, leaving 8 bases of the junction unmatched. CDR1 is SGHRS, CDR2 YFSETQ, per germline. There are 16 residues in the CDR3. Written as DNA, the CDR3 is TGCGCCAGCAGCTTTGACCGGACAGGGCGGACAGATACGCAGTATTTT. Its protein product is CASSFDRTGRTDTQYF.

V and J are TRBV27 and TRBJ1-2; TRBD1 matches at 7 bases. The CDR3 has 14 residues. With V trimmed by 4 bases and J by 0 bases, 2 bases remained unmatched. CDR1 and CDR2 (germline): MNHEY, SMNVEV (reference sequence). The chain's CDR3 is CASSSGQPNYGYTF. The DNA of the CDR3 is TGTGCCAGCAGTTCGGGACAGCCTAACTATGGCTACACCTTC.

The V gene is TRBV9, the J gene TRBJ2-2; D gene unclear. V lost 4 bases and J lost 4, with 5 bases in between. The CDR3 extends over 12 amino acids. The germline V gene encodes CDR1 SGDLS and CDR2 YYNGEE. The CDR3 DNA follows: TGTGCCAGCAGCCCCAGCACCGGGGAGCTGTTTTTT. This encodes CASSPSTGELFF.

The rearrangement uses TRBV29-1 and TRBJ1-1; D unresolved. The V end was cut by 4 bases, the J end by 5 bases, with 14 bases between. CDR1 is SQVTM and CDR2 is ANQGSEA in the germline V gene. This CDR3 is built from 13 residues. Here the CDR3 DNA reads TGCAGCGTTGTGGCAGGAGGGAGGACTGAAGCTTTCTTT. This codes for CSVVAGGRTEAFF. Full variable domain (remainder filled in from reference TRBV29-1 and TRBJ1-1): SAVISQKPSRDICQRGTSLTIQCQVDSQVTMMFWYRQQPGQSLTLIATANQGSEATYESGFVIDKFPISRPNLTFSTLTVSNMSPEDSSIYLCSVVAGGRTEAFFGQGTRLTVV.

The chain joins TRBV6-1 to TRBJ2-5, with 8 bases identical to TRBD2. Trimming at V came to 8 bases and at J to 4 bases, leaving 12 bases not matched to a gene. This CDR3 region has 15 residues. Germline lookup yields CDR1 MNHNS and CDR2 SASEGT. CDR3 sequence: CASSLADAIGETQYF. The CDR3 DNA sequence: TGTGCCAGCTCACTAGCGGATGCCATTGGAGAGACCCAGTACTTC.

The chain recombines TRBV7-9 with TRBJ2-7, with D possibly TRBD2 on 5 matching bases. This CDR3 region has 14 residues. Germline V gene lookup returns CDR1 SEHNR and CDR2 FQNEAQ (reference sequence). V lost 5 bases to trimming and J lost 3 bases, with 14 bases between them. The CDR3 sequence is CASSPPTNYYEQYF. CDR3 bases: TGTGCCAGCAGCCCACCGACTAATTACTACGAGCAGTACTTC.

As to this clone: A junction boundary mismatches the germline segment, possibly from a read error. The rearrangement uses TRBV7-2 and TRBJ2-1; D possibly corresponds to TRBD1 (5 bases). The CDR3 covers 14 residues. CDR1 is SGHTA and CDR2 is FQGNSA in the germline V gene. CDR3 in DNA: TGTGCCAGCAGCTTAAGGCAGGGAAGCAATGAGCGGTTCTTC. Its translation is CASSLRQGSNERFF.

The rearrangement uses TRBV6-5 and TRBJ2-7, with 8 bases aligning to TRBD1. V shed 6 bases, J shed 3 bases, and the junction held 4 bases outside the gene matches. Germline V gene data show CDR1 as MNHEY and CDR2 as SVGAGI. CDR3 size: 13 residues. CDR3: CASSRQGLYEQYF. Written as DNA, the CDR3 is TGTGCCAGCAGCCGACAGGGGCTCTACGAGCAGTACTTC.